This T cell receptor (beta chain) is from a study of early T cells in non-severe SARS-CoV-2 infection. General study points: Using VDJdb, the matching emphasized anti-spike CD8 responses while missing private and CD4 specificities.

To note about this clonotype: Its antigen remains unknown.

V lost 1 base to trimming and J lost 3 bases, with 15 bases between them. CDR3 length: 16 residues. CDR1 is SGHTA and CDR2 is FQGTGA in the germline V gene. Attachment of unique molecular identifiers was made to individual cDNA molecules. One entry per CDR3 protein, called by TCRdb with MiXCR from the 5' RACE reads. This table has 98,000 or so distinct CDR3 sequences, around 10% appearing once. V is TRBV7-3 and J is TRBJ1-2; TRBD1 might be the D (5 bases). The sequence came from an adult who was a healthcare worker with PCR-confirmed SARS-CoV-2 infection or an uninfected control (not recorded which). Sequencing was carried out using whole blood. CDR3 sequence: CASSLIGQTDYYGYTF. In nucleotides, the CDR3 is TGTGCCAGCAGCTTAATAGGGCAGACAGATTACTATGGCTACACCTTC.